This entry lists 13 T cell receptor beta chains sequenced from one sample in a study of vaccination effects on CD4 cells after COVID-19. Antigens of these TCRs are unknown. Within the ViraFEST assay, antigen-specific CD4+ T cells underwent expansion with viral peptide pools prior to sequencing. A roughly 10-day culture period preceded the isolation of CD4+ T cells. Participants were vaccinated with two doses of either the BNT162b2 or mRNA-1273 vaccine. The method was immunoSEQ multiplex PCR; TCRdb's version includes in-frame clones alone and lacks a portion of them. This table holds approximately 16,000 clones, under 80% found once. The sequenced sample was CD4+ T cells from PBMCs cultured with HCoV-NL63 spike peptides, obtained after COVID-19 vaccination. The receptors shown here come from a human donor who received a COVID-19 vaccine.

The chain has TRBV7-2 and TRBJ1-1, with a tentative D call TRBD1 (6 bases). Germline loops: CDR1 SGHTA, CDR2 FQGNSA. The CDR3 has 14 residues. Trimming took 3 bases from V and 1 from J, leaving 9 bases between them. The DNA of the CDR3 is TGTGCCAGCAGCTTTTACAGGGCGAACACTGAAGCTTTCTTT. Translating gives CASSFYRANTEAFF.

This clone turned up a few times. The rearrangement uses TRBV11-2 and TRBJ1-6, with 8 bases aligning to TRBD1. The CDR3 covers 17 residues. The germline gives CDR1 SGHAT, CDR2 FQNNGV. The J segment lost 4 bases and the V segment lost 6 bases, leaving 11 bases of the junction unmatched. Written as DNA, the CDR3 is TGTGCCAGCAGATATCAGGGGGCCAATGGATATAATTCACCCCTCCACTTT. Protein: CASRYQGANGYNSPLHF.

The V and J genes are TRBV11-1 and TRBJ2-7; D may be TRBD1 (6 bases). V lost 4 bases, J lost 3 bases, and 10 bases lay in between. Germline CDR1 is SGHAT and CDR2 is FQDESV (reference sequence). The CDR3 loop spans 13 amino acids. CDR3 coding DNA: TGTGCCAGCAGCTCGGACAGTAACTACGAGCAGTACTTC. Amino acids: CASSSDSNYEQYF.

This clone is a singleton in its sample. J is TRBJ1-1 and V is TRBV6-6, with a weak D call TRBD1 (5 bases). The ends were cut back, 2 bases at V and 8 bases at J, with 12 bases in the middle. This CDR3 spans 13 amino acids. CDR1 is MNHNY and CDR2 is SVGAGI in the germline V gene (reference sequence). CDR3 coding DNA: TGTGCCAGCAGTTACGCTTCAGGGCCCGAAGCTTTCTTT. Translation: CASSYASGPEAFF.

Comment on this clone: An end of the junction differs from the germline gene, which may be a read error. The V gene is TRBV30, the J gene TRBJ1-2; D call uncertain. The CDR3 is made up of 10 amino acids. Per germline, CDR1 GTSNPN and CDR2 SVGIG (reference sequence). CDR3 amino acids: CAWSVSSVHF. The CDR3 DNA reads as TGTGCCTGGAGTGTATCGTCAGTCCACTTC.

In its sample, this clone is hyperexpanded. V is TRBV5-8 and J is TRBJ2-1; 13 nucleotides line up with TRBD2. This CDR3 contains 15 residues. V lost 4 bases and J lost 6; bases outside the gene matches: 4. Germline V CDR1 and CDR2: SGHTS, YDEGEE. The CDR3: CASSPGTSGTNEQFF. CDR3 nucleotide sequence: TGTGCCAGCAGCCCCGGGACTAGCGGGACCAATGAGCAGTTCTTC.

The CDR3 reads CASSAQSGTGLGYTF. CDR3 bases: TGCGCCAGCAGCGCACAGTCCGGGACAGGGCTCGGCTACACCTTC. The V gene is TRBV5-1, the J gene TRBJ1-2; 9 bases fit TRBD1. With V trimmed by 4 bases and J by 8 bases, 12 bases remained unmatched. In germline, CDR1 is SGHRS, CDR2 YFSETQ. The CDR3 is made up of 15 amino acids.

This chain links TRBV5-1 with TRBJ2-5; 8 bases fit TRBD1. Trimming cost V 2 bases and J 3 bases; bases outside gene matches: 6. CDR1 is SGHRS and CDR2 is YFSETQ in the germline V gene. The CDR3 is made up of 15 amino acids. CDR3 nucleotide sequence: TGCGCCAGCAGCTTACAACAGGGGGTGGAAGAGACCCAGTACTTC. Translation gives CASSLQQGVEETQYF.

The chain employs TRBV18 and TRBJ2-3; TRBD1 or TRBD2 may be the D gene (5 bases each). The CDR3 is 12 residues long. Germline V gene sequence: CDR1 KGHSH, CDR2 LQKENI. The V end was cut by 5 bases, the J end by 6 bases, with 9 bases between. CDR3 DNA sequence: TGTGCCAGCTCAACCTGGGGGGATACGCAGTATTTT. This codes for CASSTWGDTQYF.

V usage is TRBV28 and J usage is TRBJ1-5; D gene ambiguous. Germline values: CDR1 MDHEN, CDR2 SYDVKM. Trimming removed 2 bases at V and 6 bases at J, with 8 bases between. The CDR3 length is 13 residues. The CDR3 region has the DNA TGTGCCAGCAGTTTAACTGGCTCTCAGCCCCAGCATTTT. It translates to CASSLTGSQPQHF.

The CDR3 region is CASSFPGSGTDTQYF. The CDR3 region has the DNA TGTGCCAGCAGCTTCCCGGGGAGTGGGACAGATACGCAGTATTTT. The V call is TRBV7-2, the J call TRBJ2-3; a weak D match, TRBD2 (5 bases). This CDR3 is built from 15 residues. CDR1 is SGHTA, CDR2 FQGNSA, per germline. With 3 bases removed from V and 3 bases from J, the gap between germline ends came to 13 bases.

This clone was seen more than once but under ten times. V usage is TRBV9 and J usage is TRBJ1-1; D call uncertain. Deletions cut 1 base from V and 6 bases from J, with 10 bases between. Germline V gene sequence: CDR1 SGDLS, CDR2 YYNGEE. The CDR3 contains 13 residues. CDR3 DNA sequence: TGTGCCAGCAGCGTATGGACGGGGTCTGAAGCTTTCTTT. Residues: CASSVWTGSEAFF.

The chain links TRBV19 to TRBJ2-2; 10 nucleotides match TRBD1. The CDR3 contains 15 residues. Germline CDR1 reads LNHDA; CDR2 reads SQIVND (reference sequence). After removal of 7 bases from V and 4 bases from J, the junction contained 6 bases not matched to a gene. The CDR3 here is CASTTGTGVTGELFF. Written as DNA, the CDR3 is TGTGCCAGTACCACCGGGACAGGGGTCACCGGGGAGCTGTTTTTT.